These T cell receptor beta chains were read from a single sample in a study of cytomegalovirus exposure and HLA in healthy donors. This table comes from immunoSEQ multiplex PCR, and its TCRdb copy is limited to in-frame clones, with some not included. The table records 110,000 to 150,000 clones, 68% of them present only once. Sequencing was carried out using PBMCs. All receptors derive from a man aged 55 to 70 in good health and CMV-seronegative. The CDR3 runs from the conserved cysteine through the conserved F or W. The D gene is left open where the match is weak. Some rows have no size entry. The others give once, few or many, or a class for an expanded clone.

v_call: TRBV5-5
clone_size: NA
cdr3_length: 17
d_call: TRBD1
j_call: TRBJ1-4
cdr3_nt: TGTGCCAGCAGCTTGAGTTTAACAGGGGGAGGTAATGAAAAACTGTTTTTT
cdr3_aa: CASSLSLTGGGNEKLFF

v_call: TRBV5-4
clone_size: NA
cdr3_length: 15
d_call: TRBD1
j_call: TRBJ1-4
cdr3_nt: TGTGCCAGCAGCACCCGACAGGGCGGAGATGAAAAACTGTTTTTT
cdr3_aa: CASSTRQGGDEKLFF

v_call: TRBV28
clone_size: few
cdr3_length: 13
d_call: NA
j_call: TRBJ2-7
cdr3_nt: TGTGCCAGCAGTTTACCACACTCCTACGAGCAGTACTTC
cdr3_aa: CASSLPHSYEQYF

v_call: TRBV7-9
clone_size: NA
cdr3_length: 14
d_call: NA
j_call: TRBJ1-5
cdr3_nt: TGTGCCAGCAGCTTACTCGGGAAAGGGCAGCCCCAGCATTTT
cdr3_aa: CASSLLGKGQPQHF

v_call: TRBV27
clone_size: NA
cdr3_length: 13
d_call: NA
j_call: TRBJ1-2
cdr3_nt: TGTGCCAGCAGTTTATCGACAGACTATGGCTACACCTTC
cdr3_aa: CASSLSTDYGYTF

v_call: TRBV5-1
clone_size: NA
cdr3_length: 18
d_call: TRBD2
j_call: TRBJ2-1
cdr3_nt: TGCGCCAGCAGCTCGGGACTAGCGGGGGGGAGCTCCTACAATGAGCAGTTCTTC
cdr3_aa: CASSSGLAGGSSYNEQFF

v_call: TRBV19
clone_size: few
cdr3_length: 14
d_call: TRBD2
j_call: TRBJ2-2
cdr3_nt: TGTGCCAGTAGTGCCGCGACTAGCGCCGGGGAGCTGTTTTTT
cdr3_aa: CASSAATSAGELFF

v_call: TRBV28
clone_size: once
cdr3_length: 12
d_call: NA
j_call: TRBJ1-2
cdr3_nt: TGTGCCAGCAATTCAGGGAACTTGGGCTACACCTTC
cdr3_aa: CASNSGNLGYTF

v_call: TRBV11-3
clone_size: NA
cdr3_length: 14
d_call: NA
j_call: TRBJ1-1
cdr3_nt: TGTGCCAGCAGCCTCGATCAGGTGAACACTGAAGCTTTCTTT
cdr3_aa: CASSLDQVNTEAFF

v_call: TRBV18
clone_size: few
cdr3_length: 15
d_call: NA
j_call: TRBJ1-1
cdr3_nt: TGTGCCGGTCAGGAAGGGGGTGACATGAACACTGAAGCTTTCTTT
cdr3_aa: CAGQEGGDMNTEAFF

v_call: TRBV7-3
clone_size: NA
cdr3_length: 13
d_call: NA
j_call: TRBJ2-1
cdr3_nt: TGTGCCAGCAGCTTAACCCCCTCCGGTGAGCAGTTCTTC
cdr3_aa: CASSLTPSGEQFF

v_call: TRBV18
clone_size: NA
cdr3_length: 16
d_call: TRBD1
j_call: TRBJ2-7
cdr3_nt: TGTGCCAGCTCACCAAGTCGGACAGGGGGCTCCCACGAGCAGTACTTC
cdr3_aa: CASSPSRTGGSHEQYF

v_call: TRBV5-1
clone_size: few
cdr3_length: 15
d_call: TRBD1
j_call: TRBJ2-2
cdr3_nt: TGCGCCAGCAGAAAAGGGACAGGGGACACCGGGGAGCTGTTTTTT
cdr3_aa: CASRKGTGDTGELFF

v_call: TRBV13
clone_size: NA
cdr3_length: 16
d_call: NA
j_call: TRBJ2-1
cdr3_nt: TGTGCCAGCAGCTTCCAGGTGGGGACTTCCTACAATGAGCAGTTCTTC
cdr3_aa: CASSFQVGTSYNEQFF

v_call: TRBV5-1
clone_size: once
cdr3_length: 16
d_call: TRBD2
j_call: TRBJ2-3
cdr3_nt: TGCGCCAGCAGCCCCGGGACTAGCGGGAGAGCAGATACGCAGTATTTT
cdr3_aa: CASSPGTSGRADTQYF

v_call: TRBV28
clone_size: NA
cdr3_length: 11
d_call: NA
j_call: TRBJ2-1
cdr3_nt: TGTGCCAGCAGTTTAAGAGATGAGCAGTTCTTC
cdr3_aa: CASSLRDEQFF

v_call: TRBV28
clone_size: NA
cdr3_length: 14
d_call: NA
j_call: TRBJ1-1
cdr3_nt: TGTGCCAGCAGTGCCGACATGTTGAACACTGAAGCTTTCTTT
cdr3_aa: CASSADMLNTEAFF

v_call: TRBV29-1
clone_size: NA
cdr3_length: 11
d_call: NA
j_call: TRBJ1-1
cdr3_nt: TGCAGCGCCCTGGGGGCAACTGAAGCTTTCTTT
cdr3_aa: CSALGATEAFF

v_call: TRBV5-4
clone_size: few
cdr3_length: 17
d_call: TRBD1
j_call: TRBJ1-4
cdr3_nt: TGTGCCAGCAGCTCCTATCCCATCCGACAGGGGGGTGAAAAACTGTTTTTT
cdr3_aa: CASSSYPIRQGGEKLFF

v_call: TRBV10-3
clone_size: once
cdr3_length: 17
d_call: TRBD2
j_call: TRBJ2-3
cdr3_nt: TGTGCCCCCGCACCCAATTCTAGCGGGAGGGCCCCAGATACGCAGTATTTT
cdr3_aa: CAPAPNSSGRAPDTQYF

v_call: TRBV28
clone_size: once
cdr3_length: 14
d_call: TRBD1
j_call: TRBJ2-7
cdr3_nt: TGTGCCAGCAGTTTAGGGGACAGGATCGACGAGCAGTACTTC
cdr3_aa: CASSLGDRIDEQYF

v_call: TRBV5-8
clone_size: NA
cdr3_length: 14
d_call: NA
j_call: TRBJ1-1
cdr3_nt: TGTGCCAGCAGCTTGGGACAGGCGAGGACTGAAGCTTTCTTT
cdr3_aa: CASSLGQARTEAFF

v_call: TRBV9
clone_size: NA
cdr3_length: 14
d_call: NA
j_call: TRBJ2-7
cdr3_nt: TGTGCCAGCAGCCCCGCTTGGGGGGTGTACGAGCAGTACTTC
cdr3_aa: CASSPAWGVYEQYF

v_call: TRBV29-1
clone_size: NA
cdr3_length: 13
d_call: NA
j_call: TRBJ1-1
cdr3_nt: TGCAGCGTTAAGGAGGCGGCGAACACTGAAGCTTTCTTT
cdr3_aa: CSVKEAANTEAFF

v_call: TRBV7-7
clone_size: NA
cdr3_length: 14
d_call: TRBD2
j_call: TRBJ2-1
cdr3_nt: TGTGCTAGCAGCTCTAGCGGCTCCTACAATGAGCAGTTCTTC
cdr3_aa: CASSSSGSYNEQFF

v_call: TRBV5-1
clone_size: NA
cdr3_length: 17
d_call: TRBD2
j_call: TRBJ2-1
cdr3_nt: TGCGCCAGCAGCTTGGAACTAGCGGGAGGGTTCTACAATGAGCAGTTCTTC
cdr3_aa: CASSLELAGGFYNEQFF

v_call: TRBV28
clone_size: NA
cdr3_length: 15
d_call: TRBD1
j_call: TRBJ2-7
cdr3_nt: TGTGCCAGCAGTTCAGGACAGGGTTCTTCCTACGAGCAGTACTTC
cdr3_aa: CASSSGQGSSYEQYF

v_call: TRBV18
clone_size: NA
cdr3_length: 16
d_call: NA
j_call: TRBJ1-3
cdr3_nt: TGTGCCAGCTCACCTCTACAGGGAATCGAGGGAAACACCATATATTTT
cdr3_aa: CASSPLQGIEGNTIYF

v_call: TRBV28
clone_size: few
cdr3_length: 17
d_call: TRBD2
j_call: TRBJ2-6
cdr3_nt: TGTGCCAGCAGTTTTGCGGGGGTCAGCTCTGGGGCCAACGTCCTGACTTTC
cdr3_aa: CASSFAGVSSGANVLTF